This T cell receptor beta chain was found in a study of breast tumors, draining lymph nodes, adjacent tissues. Whole-study results and caveats: That most tumor T cells come from lymph nodes remained unproven. Tumors had less TCR diversity than lymph nodes, more than nontumor tissue.

TCRdb used MiXCR to reprocess the multiplex PCR reads, holding one entry per CDR3 protein. In the table there are under 350,000 distinct CDR3 sequences, around 30% of which are singletons. Axillary draining lymph nodes of breast cancer patients supplied the node samples. CDR1 and CDR2 (germline): DFQATT, SNEGSKA (reference sequence). This CDR3 comprises 14 residues. Unmatched junction bases numbered 6, after V lost 1 base and J lost 5 bases. This clonotype was detected a few times. Its specificity is not known. This may stem from a read error, because a much larger clone lies one nucleotide away. Sequences were obtained from axillary lymph node tissue. The V call is TRBV20-1, the J call TRBJ2-3; 7 bases are shared with TRBD1. The TCR sequence derives from a female donor with breast cancer. Some clones in this sample may be carry-over from other donors' samples. CDR3 sequence reads: CSARVVTGVDTQYF. For the CDR3, the DNA is TGCAGTGCTAGAGTAGTTACAGGGGTAGATACGCAGTATTTT.